The T cell receptor (beta chain) under discussion was sequenced for a study of post-analysis software for immune sequencing data. Study outcomes and limitations: Roughly five TRBV segments appeared more often in patients than in controls, and TRBV5-6, TRBV5-1 and TRBV20-1 were among these. With F measure, samples from one preparation batch clustered together strongly.

Details on this clonotype: Its antigen is currently unknown.

Included in the TCR beta cDNA libraries were unique molecular identifiers. Each CDR3 protein is one row after TCRdb ran MiXCR on the PCR reads. The sample records approximately 730,000 distinct CDR3 sequences, 46% being singletons. The CDR3 covers 16 residues. The junction had 8 bases not matched to a gene; V was cut back by 0 bases and J by 5 bases. Germline V gene sequence: CDR1 SGHTA, CDR2 FQGTGA. The sequence was obtained from a girl aged 10-17 years with multiple sclerosis. The rearrangement joins TRBV7-3 to TRBJ2-5; 8 positions match TRBD1. Material for sequencing was blood. The CDR3 is CASSLTGDRGVETQYF. Written as DNA, the CDR3 is TGTGCCAGCAGCTTAACGGGAGACAGGGGAGTCGAGACCCAGTACTTC.